The 26 T cell receptor beta chains given below trace back to one sample, sequenced in a study of blood T cell repertoires in COVID-19 (dated by TCRdb to between 2020 and 2021). Libraries were prepared through the immunoSEQ multiplex PCR assay. TCRdb provides this immuneACCESS table in a form limited to in-frame rearrangements. Some clones are lacking; in checked studies, under half of them reflect an unresolved V gene, and why the rest are absent is not known. Here the sample has over 110,000 clones; 70% to 90% occur a single time. The top ten clonotypes cover 28% of the sample. Sequenced material: peripheral blood. The receptor source for this set is a human donor in a cohort sampled during active COVID-19.

This clone has more than one count but fewer than ten. The junction shows a germline mismatch at one end, possibly a read error. The chain carries TRBV5-1 and TRBJ2-3; TRBD2 matches at 14 bases. Germline V gene sequence: CDR1 SGHRS, CDR2 YFSETQ. CDR3 size: 17 residues. The CDR3 coding sequence is TGCGCCAGCAGCCGGGCCGGGACTAGCGGGGGCACTGATACGCAGTATTTT. It yields the protein CASSRAGTSGGTDTQYF.

This chain links TRBV3-1 (or the pseudogene TRBV3-2) with TRBJ2-5; no clear D. The CDR3 runs to 11 residues. V lost 4 bases, J lost 7 bases, and 7 bases lay in between. Germline V gives CDR1 LGHDT, CDR2 YNNKEL (reference sequence). CDR3 residues: CASSPGRTQYF. The CDR3 DNA reads as TGTGCCAGCAGCCCCGGTCGGACCCAGTACTTC.

J is TRBJ1-6 and V is TRBV19, with 11 bases that match TRBD1. Trimming cost V 5 bases and J 6 bases; bases outside gene matches: 6. The CDR3 runs 16 residues. CDR1 LNHDA and CDR2 SQIVND come from the germline V gene (reference sequence). As DNA, the CDR3 is TGTGCCAGTAGTCTGGGACAGGGGGTTTTTAATTCACCCCTCCACTTT. Protein sequence: CASSLGQGVFNSPLHF.

The chain combines TRBV18 with TRBJ1-1; D call uncertain. Germline V CDR1 and CDR2: KGHSH, LQKENI. Trimming left V 6 bases short and J 4 bases short, with 12 bases between. The CDR3 loop spans 13 amino acids. CDR3 amino acids: CASSQGRVTEAFF. CDR3 coding DNA: TGTGCCAGCTCCCAAGGGAGGGTCACTGAAGCTTTCTTT.

CDR3 DNA sequence: TGCGCCAGCAGCTCCTTCAATGGACAGCATGGCTACACCTTC. It translates to CASSSFNGQHGYTF. This sequence joins TRBV5-1 and TRBJ1-2; D is possibly TRBD1 (6 bases). Germline V gene data show CDR1 as SGHRS and CDR2 as YFSETQ. The V gene lost 3 bases and the J gene lost 6 bases, with 15 bases spanning the gap. The CDR3 contains 14 residues.

This clone was seen only a few times. The DNA of the CDR3 is TGTGCCAGCAGCTTATGGGCTAGCGGGGGGGCGTACGAGCAGTACTTC. Its protein product is CASSLWASGGAYEQYF. The chain carries TRBV11-2 and TRBJ2-7; 12 bases agree with TRBD2. CDR1 and CDR2 (germline): SGHAT, FQNNGV. CDR3 size: 16 residues. Trimming took 2 bases from V and 4 from J; bases not matched to a gene: 6. The variable domain in full, completed from reference TRBV11-2 and TRBJ2-7, reads EAGVAQSPRYKIIEKRQSVAFWCNPISGHATLYWYQQILGQGPKLLIQFQNNGVVDDSQLPKDRFSAERLKGVDSTLKIQPAKLEDSAVYLCASSLWASGGAYEQYFGPGTRLTVT.

The CDR3 loop is CASSLRDSGGYEQFF. The CDR3 bases are TGTGCCAGCAGCTTACGGGATAGCGGGGGGTATGAGCAGTTCTTC. This chain connects TRBV7-9 to TRBJ2-1; 10 nucleotides agree with TRBD2. The ends lost 2 bases at V and 8 bases at J; junction bases unmatched: 6. The CDR3 is 15 residues long. CDR1 is SEHNR, CDR2 FQNEAQ, per germline (reference sequence).

The rearrangement uses TRBV7-9 and TRBJ1-4, with TRBD1 matching 10 bases. J lost 2 bases, V lost 5 bases, and 5 bases had no gene match. Per germline, CDR1 SEHNR and CDR2 FQNEAQ (reference sequence). The CDR3 has 16 residues. CDR3 bases: TGTGCCAGCAGCCCACGACAGGGGGCGACTAATGAAAAACTGTTTTTT. Its translation: CASSPRQGATNEKLFF.

DNA of the CDR3: TGCGCCAGCAGCCACGCCAGATCCTCCTATAATTCACCCCTCCACTTT. It codes for CASSHARSSYNSPLHF. This chain links TRBV4-1 with TRBJ1-6; D remains ambiguous. Per germline, CDR1 MGHRA and CDR2 YSYEKL. Between the trimmed V and J ends, which lost 3 bases and 0 bases, there was a span of 9 bases. The CDR3 runs to 16 residues.

The V and J genes are TRBV12-3 or TRBV12-4 and TRBJ1-1; D gene unclear. There are 12 residues in the CDR3. Trimming removed 4 bases at V and 7 bases at J, with 10 bases between. The CDR3 here is CASSSRPGEAFF. The DNA for the CDR3 is TGTGCCAGCAGTTCTAGGCCCGGTGAAGCTTTCTTT.

The gene calls are TRBV18 and TRBJ2-1; maybe TRBD2 (5 bases). From germline, CDR1 is KGHSH and CDR2 LQKENI. V was cut by 5 bases and J by 0 bases, with 11 bases left in between. CDR3 length: 15 residues. The CDR3 spells CASSVSEYSYNEQFF. The CDR3 DNA reads TGTGCCAGCTCAGTTAGCGAATACTCCTACAATGAGCAGTTCTTC.

This chain connects TRBV5-4 to TRBJ1-1, with TRBD1 identical over 7 bases. Looked up from germline, CDR1 is SGHNT and CDR2 is YYREEE (reference sequence). With V trimmed by 3 bases and J by 2 bases, 7 bases remained unmatched. CDR3 length: 15 amino acids. The CDR3 region has the DNA TGTGCCAGCAGCTCGTACAGGGGCGTTAACACTGAAGCTTTCTTT. Translated, it gives CASSSYRGVNTEAFF.

This CDR3 reads CASSSAGDQPQHF. The CDR3 DNA reads TGTGCCAGTAGTTCAGCGGGTGATCAGCCCCAGCATTTT. V and J are TRBV19 and TRBJ1-5; no definite D call. Germline V gene data show CDR1 as LNHDA and CDR2 as SQIVND (reference sequence). This CDR3 is 13 amino acids long. V lost 5 bases and J lost 5, with 10 bases in between.

This clone appeared a single time. The gene calls are TRBV7-3 and TRBJ2-3, with 13 positions matching TRBD2. There are 16 residues in the CDR3. CDR1 and CDR2 (germline): SGHTA, FQGTGA. The ends lost 4 bases at V and 6 bases at J; junction bases unmatched: 7. CDR3 residues: CASSSTGTSGDDTQYF. DNA for the CDR3: TGTGCCAGCAGCTCCACCGGGACTAGCGGGGACGATACGCAGTATTTT.

This chain links TRBV5-4 with TRBJ1-4; 9 bases are a match to TRBD1. Germline CDR1 is SGHNT and CDR2 is YYREEE (reference sequence). V shed 0 bases and J 7 bases; nucleotides not matched to a gene: 7. This CDR3 contains 16 residues. The CDR3: CASSLATGGRSEKLFF. In DNA, the CDR3 is TGTGCCAGCAGCTTGGCCACAGGGGGCCGTAGTGAAAAACTGTTTTTT.

V gene TRBV27 combines with J gene TRBJ2-7; D uncertain. Trimming removed 4 bases from V and 0 bases from J, with 13 bases in between. This CDR3 is built from 15 residues. Germline CDR1 reads MNHEY; CDR2 reads SMNVEV (reference sequence). In DNA, the CDR3 is TGTGCCAGCAGTTACCCCTCCTCGAGCTCCTACGAGCAGTACTTC. This codes for CASSYPSSSSYEQYF.

This rearrangement joins TRBV29-1 to TRBJ1-2; tentative D call: TRBD1 (5 bases). Germline V CDR1 and CDR2: SQVTM, ANQGSEA. The CDR3 spans 14 residues. Deletions cut 6 bases from V and 2 bases from J, with 16 bases between. The CDR3 nucleotides are TGCAGCGTGACCCCGGGGGGTGTCAACTATGGCTACACCTTC. Amino acids: CSVTPGGVNYGYTF.

This chain connects TRBV15 to TRBJ2-1, with 12 bases aligning to TRBD2. Germline V gene lookup returns CDR1 LNHNV and CDR2 YYDKDF (reference sequence). With V trimmed by 0 bases and J by 8 bases, 5 bases remained unmatched. The CDR3 loop spans 16 amino acids. CDR3 in DNA: TGTGCCACCAGCAGAGATCTAGCGGGGGGGCTATATGAGCAGTTCTTC. Residues: CATSRDLAGGLYEQFF.

This chain links TRBV9 with TRBJ1-1; no reliable D call. Germline V gene data show CDR1 as SGDLS and CDR2 as YYNGEE. Between the trimmed V and J ends, which lost 0 bases and 1 base, there was a span of 13 bases. This CDR3 is built from 16 residues. The CDR3 sequence: CASSVAKVAGNTEAFF. CDR3 nucleotides: TGTGCCAGCAGCGTAGCTAAGGTGGCGGGGAACACTGAAGCTTTCTTT.

The chain joins TRBV25-1 to TRBJ2-1; 8 nucleotides agree with TRBD2. The CDR3 extends over 14 amino acids. Germline CDR1 MGHDK, CDR2 SYGVNS. In DNA, the CDR3 is TGTGCTACACAACGGGGGGGGCTCCACAATGAGCAGTTCTTC. It codes for CATQRGGLHNEQFF.

V is TRBV12-5 and J is TRBJ2-1, with TRBD2 matching 14 bases. CDR1 and CDR2 from the germline V gene are LGHNT and FRNRAP. With 5 bases clipped from V and 0 bases from J, the junction kept 9 bases outside the gene matches. The CDR3 totals 19 residues. CDR3 amino acids: CASGPPLGLAGGSYNEQFF. DNA of the CDR3: TGTGCTAGTGGTCCCCCCCTCGGACTAGCGGGGGGCTCCTACAATGAGCAGTTCTTC.

This rearrangement joins TRBV7-3 to TRBJ2-2; possibly TRBD1 for D (5 bases). CDR1 SGHTA and CDR2 FQGTGA come from the germline V gene. There are 16 residues in the CDR3. The V and J ends lost 1 base and 4 bases respectively, with 13 bases between them. CDR3 bases: TGTGCCAGCAGCTTAAAAAGGGGCGCCGTCACCGGGGAGCTGTTTTTT. Protein sequence: CASSLKRGAVTGELFF.

The table lists this clone with a count of one. The chain carries TRBV6-6 and TRBJ2-7; 8 bases map to TRBD1. Germline-derived CDR1 and CDR2 are MNHNY and SVGAGI (reference sequence). V lost 7 bases and J lost 0; bases outside the gene matches: 8. The CDR3 spans 15 residues. CDR3 loop: CASNPGQGVSYEQYF. CDR3 coding DNA: TGTGCCAGCAACCCCGGACAGGGAGTCTCCTACGAGCAGTACTTC.

The gene calls are TRBV19 and TRBJ1-5, with a tentative D call TRBD1 (6 bases). V lost 7 bases and J 1 base, leaving 17 bases between the germline ends. The CDR3 totals 16 residues. CDR1 is LNHDA, CDR2 SQIVND, per germline (reference sequence). The CDR3 loop reads CASTREQGRSNQPQHF. The CDR3 coding sequence is TGTGCCAGTACCCGTGAACAGGGTAGAAGCAATCAGCCCCAGCATTTT.

This chain uses TRBV18 with TRBJ2-7; D might be TRBD2 (5 bases). The CDR3 runs to 13 residues. CDR1 is KGHSH, CDR2 LQKENI, per germline. V was shortened by 6 bases and J by 4 bases, with 13 bases between the two germline ends. DNA for the CDR3: TGTGCCAGCTCGAGCGGAGCGGAGTACGAGCAGTACTTC. Amino acids: CASSSGAEYEQYF.

The chain uses TRBV7-9 and TRBJ2-4; maybe TRBD1 (5 bases). V lost 6 bases and J lost 12, with 15 bases in between. The CDR3 is made up of 12 amino acids. Germline CDR1 reads SEHNR; CDR2 reads FQNEAQ (reference sequence). CDR3 coding DNA: TGTGCCAGCAGTCTCGGACAAAAGAGTCAGTACTTC. Protein: CASSLGQKSQYF.